This TCR beta chain was identified in a study of shared clonotypes between healthy human individuals (TCRdb year 2020). Describing the broader study: The cohort comprised a couple of women and a few men aged 18 to 49 years. Leukapheresis yielded between about 0.8 and 9.5 billion PBMCs per donor. Per donor, three plates each were used for CD4 naive and CD4 memory, two for CD8 naive, and one for CD8 memory. The study deeply sequenced blood TCR repertoires of about 5 healthy adults to estimate repertoire size and the extent of clonotype sharing between individuals. To increase sequencing depth and limit assay-specific biases, different laboratories used diverse techniques to prepare libraries and sequence TCR repertoires.

Note on this clone: Its binding antigen is unknown. No quality values exist for individual bases; no much larger clone is one base distant.

The cysteine opens and the phenylalanine closes a CDR3 of 16 amino acids. Here the CDR3 DNA is all that survives: 48 bases in frame from base 1. The germline V gene yields MDHEN for CDR1 and SYDVKM for CDR2. The junction shows trimming of 6 bases on V and 3 bases on J, and the gene matches do not reach 9 bases of it. CD8 naive samples were CD45RO-negative cells positively selected for CCR7, giving a CD45RA+CCR7+ population that excluded TemRA cells. Donors were healthy HIV-negative adults with no recently reported acute infections or vaccinations. Only Caucasian adults living in Nashville, Tennessee, USA were represented among the donors. After blood collection by leukapheresis, PBMCs were isolated using Ficoll-Histopaque density gradient centrifugation and then cryopreserved in the vapor phase of liquid nitrogen. Analytical flow cytometry was used to check the purity and quantity of each magnetically sorted T cell population. Genomic DNA was isolated from every sorted fraction and measured by UV absorbance on a Nanodrop 2000c.

Using the deep immunoSEQ assay, multiplex PCR amplified TCR CDR3 regions from genomic DNA. Genomic DNA extracted from each cell subset was distributed evenly over all wells of several immunoSEQ 96-well plates, and each plate served as one replicate. For sorted subsets, approximately 210 ng of genomic DNA, equivalent to tens of thousands of T cell genomes, went into each replicate PCR. Purified libraries were measured with a Qubit 3.0 fluorometer, size-checked on a Bioanalyzer 2100, and measured again with the KAPA Library Quantification kit. A separate single-read 150-cycle Illumina NextSeq 550 flow cell was used to sequence each immunoSEQ 96-well plate. The original pipeline was this. Because the immunoSEQ output held only junctional sequences and lacked quality scores, the filtering could not match the filtering applied to full-length reads. To assign V/J genes and CDR3, sequences were annotated using PyIR, a Python wrapper for IgBLAST v1.9, with IMGT germline references. Reads were removed for weak V/J assignments (E-value above 1e-6), missing CDR3, stop codons, out-of-frame junctions, or ambiguous translated residues. A V3J clonotype was defined by an identical inferred V gene, J gene, and CDR3 amino acid sequence. The percentage overlap between two repertoires was calculated by dividing the number of shared unique clonotypes by the size of the smaller repertoire. Richness of each repertoire was evaluated using RTK rarefaction, the Chao1 estimator, and Recon v2.1 estimates of unobserved clonotypes. Generation probabilities for all TCRbeta clonotypes obtained by the gDNA method from several donors were computed using OLGA. Held by TCRdb, this immuneACCESS table contains in-frame sequences only and omits some clones. Under half of the omission traces to an unresolved V gene where checked; the cause of the rest is unknown. V and J calls and clone size are those listed in that table; D and trimming were worked out from the DNA. This sample has under 1 million clones in its table, and about 96% of those were observed once. 0.2% to 0.25% of the sample lies in the top ten.

Broader findings and caveats from the paper: Because the study included a small number of donors, the genetic and exposure-history diversity represented was limited. Even with the large sequencing depth, rarefaction of the sorted-subset datasets indicated that sequencing was incomplete. Estimated clonotype richness was generally larger for naive than for memory subsets. Pairwise subsampling indicated that sequencing depth was expected to affect the degree of clonotype sharing among donors. Compared with non-shared clonotypes, the clonotypes found in all four sorted-subset donors had higher generation probabilities. Across several donors, approximately 5% of naive CD4, more than 3% of naive CD8, 2.3% of memory CD4, and 0.3% to 0.45% of memory CD8 clonotypes were shared. Sampling was restricted to blood, and TCR repertoires in tissues likely differ from the TCR repertoires found in blood.

Input material: naive CD8+ T cells sorted from blood. The sample's cell subset or site label is to be understood as: CD45RA+CCR7+. The sequence came from a man aged 30 to 45 in good health. The chain uses TRBV28 and TRBJ2-3, and 10 junctional nucleotides match TRBD2. Here the CDR3 is given as CASRRLAGLRTDTQYF. In nucleotide form, the sequence is TGTGCCAGCAGAAGACTAGCGGGCCTAAGGACAGATACGCAGTATTTT. Here the CDR3 is joined to the reference TRBV28 and TRBJ2-3 genes, and the full variable domain is: DVKVTQSSRYLVKRTGEKVFLECVQDMDHENMFWYRQDPGLGLRLIYFSYDVKMKEKGDIPEGYSVSREKKERFSLILESASTNQTSMYLCASRRLAGLRTDTQYFGPGTRLTVL.